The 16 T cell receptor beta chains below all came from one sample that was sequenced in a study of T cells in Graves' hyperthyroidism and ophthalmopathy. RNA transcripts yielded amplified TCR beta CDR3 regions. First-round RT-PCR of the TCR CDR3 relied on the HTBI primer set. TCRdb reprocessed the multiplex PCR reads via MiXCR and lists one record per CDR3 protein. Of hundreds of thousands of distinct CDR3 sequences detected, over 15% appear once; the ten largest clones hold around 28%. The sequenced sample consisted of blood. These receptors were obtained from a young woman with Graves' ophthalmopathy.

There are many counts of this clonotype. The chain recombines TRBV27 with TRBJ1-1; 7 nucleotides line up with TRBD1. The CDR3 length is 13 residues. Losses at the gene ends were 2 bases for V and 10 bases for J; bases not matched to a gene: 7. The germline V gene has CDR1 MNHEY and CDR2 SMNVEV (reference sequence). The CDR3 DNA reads TGTGCCAGCAGTTTACGAAGGGAGGGGGCAGCTTTCTTT. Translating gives CASSLRREGAAFF.

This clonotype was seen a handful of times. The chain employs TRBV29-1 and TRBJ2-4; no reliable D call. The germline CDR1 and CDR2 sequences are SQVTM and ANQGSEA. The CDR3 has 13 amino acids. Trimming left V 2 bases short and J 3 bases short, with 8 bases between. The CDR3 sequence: CSVESGYKNIQYF. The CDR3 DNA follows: TGCAGCGTTGAATCAGGATACAAAAACATTCAGTACTTC.

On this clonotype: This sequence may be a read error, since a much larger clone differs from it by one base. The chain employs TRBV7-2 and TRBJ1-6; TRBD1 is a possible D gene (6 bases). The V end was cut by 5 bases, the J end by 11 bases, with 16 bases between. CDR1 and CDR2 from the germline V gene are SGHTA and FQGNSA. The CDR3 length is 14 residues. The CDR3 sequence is CASSLREGGPPLHF. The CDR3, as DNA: TGTGCCAGCAGCCTCAGGGAAGGGGGACCACCCCTCCACTTT.

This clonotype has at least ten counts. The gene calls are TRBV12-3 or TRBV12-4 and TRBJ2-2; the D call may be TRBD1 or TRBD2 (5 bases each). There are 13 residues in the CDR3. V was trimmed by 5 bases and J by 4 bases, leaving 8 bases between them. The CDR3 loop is CASSAGTTGELFF. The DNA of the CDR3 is TGTGCCAGCAGTGCCGGGACCACCGGGGAGCTGTTTTTT.

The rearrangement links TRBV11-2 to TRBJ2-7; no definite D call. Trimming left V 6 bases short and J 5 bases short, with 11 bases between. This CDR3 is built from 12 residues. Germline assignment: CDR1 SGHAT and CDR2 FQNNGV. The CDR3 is CASSINNHEQYF. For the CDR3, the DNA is TGTGCCAGCAGTATCAACAACCACGAGCAGTACTTC.

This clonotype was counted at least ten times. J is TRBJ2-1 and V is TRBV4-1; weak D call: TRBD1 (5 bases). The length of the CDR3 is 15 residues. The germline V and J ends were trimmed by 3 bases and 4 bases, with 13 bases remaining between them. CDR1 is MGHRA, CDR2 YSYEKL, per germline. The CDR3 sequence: CASSHPLDRYNEQFF. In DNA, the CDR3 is TGCGCCAGCAGCCATCCTCTCGACAGATACAATGAGCAGTTCTTC.

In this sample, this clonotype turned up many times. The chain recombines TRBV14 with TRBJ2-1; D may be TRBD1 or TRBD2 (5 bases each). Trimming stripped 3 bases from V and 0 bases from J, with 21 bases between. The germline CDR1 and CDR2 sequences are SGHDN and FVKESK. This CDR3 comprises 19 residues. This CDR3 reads CASSQSGTLGRGSYNEQFF. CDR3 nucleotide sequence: TGTGCCAGCAGCCAGTCCGGGACCCTTGGTAGGGGCTCCTACAATGAGCAGTTCTTC.

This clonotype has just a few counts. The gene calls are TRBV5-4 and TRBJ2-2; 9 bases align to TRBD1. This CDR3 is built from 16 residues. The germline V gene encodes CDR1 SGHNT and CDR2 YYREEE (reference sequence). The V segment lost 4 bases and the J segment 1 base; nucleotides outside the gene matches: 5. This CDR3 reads CASSLPTGGNTGELFF. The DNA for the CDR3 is TGTGCCAGCAGCCTGCCGACAGGGGGGAACACCGGGGAGCTGTTTTTT.

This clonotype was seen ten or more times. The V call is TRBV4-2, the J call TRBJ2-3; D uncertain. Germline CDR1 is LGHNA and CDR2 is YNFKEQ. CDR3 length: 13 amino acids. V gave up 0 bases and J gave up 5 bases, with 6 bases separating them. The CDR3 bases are TGTGCCAGCAGCCAAGAGGAAAGAGATACGCAGTATTTT. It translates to CASSQEERDTQYF.

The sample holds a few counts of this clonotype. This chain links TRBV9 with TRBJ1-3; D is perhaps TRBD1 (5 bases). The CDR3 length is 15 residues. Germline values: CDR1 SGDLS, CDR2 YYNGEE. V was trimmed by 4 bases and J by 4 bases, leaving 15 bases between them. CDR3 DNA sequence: TGTGCCAGCAGCCCCCGCAGGGACCAAGGAAACACCATATATTTT. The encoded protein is CASSPRRDQGNTIYF.

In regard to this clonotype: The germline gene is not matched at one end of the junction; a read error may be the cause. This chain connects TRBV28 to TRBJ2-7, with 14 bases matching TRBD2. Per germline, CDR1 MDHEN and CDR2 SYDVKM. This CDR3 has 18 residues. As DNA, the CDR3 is TGTGCCAGCAACCCAACGGTGAGGACTAGCGGGAGGAGACACGAACAGTACTTC. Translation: CASNPTVRTSGRRHEQYF.

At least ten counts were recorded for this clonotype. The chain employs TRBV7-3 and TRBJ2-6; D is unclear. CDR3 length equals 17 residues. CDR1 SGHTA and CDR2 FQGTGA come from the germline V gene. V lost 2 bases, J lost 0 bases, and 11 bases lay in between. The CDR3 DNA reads TGTGCCAGCAGCTTAGGGCGGCTGAGCTCTGGGGCCAACGTCCTGACTTTC. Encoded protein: CASSLGRLSSGANVLTF. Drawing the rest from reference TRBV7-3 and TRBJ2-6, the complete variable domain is GAGVSQTPSNKVTEKGKYVELRCDPISGHTALYWYRQSLGQGPEFLIYFQGTGAADDSGLPNDRFFAVRPEGSVSTLKIQRTERGDSAVYLCASSLGRLSSGANVLTFGAGSRLTVL.

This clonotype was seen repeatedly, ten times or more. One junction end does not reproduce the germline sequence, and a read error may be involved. The CDR3 protein is CASSPTGTDSSGNAIYF. CDR3 sequence (DNA): TGTGCCAGCAGCCCCACCGGGACAGACAGCTCTGGAAACGCCATATATTTT. The chain uses TRBV9 and TRBJ1-3; 7 nucleotides align to TRBD1. CDR3 size: 17 residues. The V gene's germline CDR1 is SGDLS and CDR2 YYNGEE. The whole variable domain, remainder taken from reference TRBV9 and TRBJ1-3, is DSGVTQTPKHLITATGQRVTLRCSPRSGDLSVYWYQQSLDQGLQFLIQYYNGEERAKGNILERFSAQQFPDLHSELNLSSLELGDSALYFCASSPTGTDSSGNAIYFGEGSWLTVV.

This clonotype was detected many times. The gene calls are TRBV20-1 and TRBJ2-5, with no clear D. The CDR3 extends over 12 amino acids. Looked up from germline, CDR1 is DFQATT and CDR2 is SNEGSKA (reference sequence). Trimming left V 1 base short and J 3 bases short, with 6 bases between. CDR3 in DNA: TGCAGTGCTAGAGGGATAAAAGAGACCCAGTACTTC. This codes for CSARGIKETQYF.

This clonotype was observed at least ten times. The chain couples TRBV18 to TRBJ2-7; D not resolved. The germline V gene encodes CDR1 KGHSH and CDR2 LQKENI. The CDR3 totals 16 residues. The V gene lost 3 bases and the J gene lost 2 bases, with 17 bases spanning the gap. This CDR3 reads CASSPQPVTLPYEQYF. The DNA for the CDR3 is TGTGCCAGCTCACCCCAGCCAGTAACGCTACCCTACGAGCAGTACTTC.

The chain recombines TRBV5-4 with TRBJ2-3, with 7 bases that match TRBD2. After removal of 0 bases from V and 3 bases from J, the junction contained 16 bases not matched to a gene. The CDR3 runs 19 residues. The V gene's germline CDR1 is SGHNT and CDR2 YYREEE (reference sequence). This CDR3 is CASSLAVGRASSGTDTQYF. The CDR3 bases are TGTGCCAGCAGCTTGGCGGTGGGGAGGGCTTCAAGCGGGACAGATACGCAGTATTTT.